The clone carrying this T cell receptor beta chain showed up just a few times. The repertoire was sequenced with immunoSEQ multiplex PCR; TCRdb's copy has only in-frame clones and lacks some. Altogether 250,000 to 300,000 clones are present, under 90% being singletons, with the ten largest covering 3.5% to 5%. This entry comes from a study of blood T cell repertoires in COVID-19. The CDR3 consists of 12 residues. The germline V gene encodes CDR1 SGHAT and CDR2 FQNNGV. The V and J ends lost 2 bases and 14 bases respectively, with 12 bases between them. The chain combines TRBV11-2 with TRBJ1-4; no definite D call. The receptor comes from a man aged 25 to 45 with acute COVID-19. Material: PBMCs or T cells enriched from blood (not recorded which). CDR3 bases: TGTGCCAGCAGCTTAACCGGGTACGGGCTGTTTTTT. Translating it yields CASSLTGYGLFF.